Described below is a single TCR beta chain sequence and its context. This entry is derived from a study of shared T cell receptors in the human thymus. This table comes from immunoSEQ multiplex PCR, and its TCRdb copy is limited to in-frame clones, with some not included. This sample has over 650,000 clones, with around 87% found just once. Germline CDR1 reads LNHNV; CDR2 reads YYDKDF (reference sequence). The CDR3 is 13 amino acids. V dropped 0 bases and J dropped 8 bases, with 10 bases sitting between them. In addition, the sample was reused for a study of human thymus T cells. Per that study: Blood and thymic repertoires both appeared biased in V and J gene usage.

The genes are TRBV15 and TRBJ1-2; weak D call: TRBD1 (5 bases). The receptor comes from a boy less than two years old with a congenital heart defect. What was sequenced was thymocytes. Here the CDR3 DNA reads TGTGCCACCAGCAGAGACAGGGTAGAAGGCTACACCTTC. Translating gives CATSRDRVEGYTF.